The 14 T cell receptor beta chains listed next were all sequenced from one sample in a study of T-cell reconstitution after alpha-beta-depleted transplantation in children. This sample's TCRbeta library carried unique molecular identifier barcodes. From the PCR reads, TCRdb called clonotypes with MiXCR, one entry per CDR3 protein. Here the sample spans 500,000 or so distinct CDR3 sequences, about 31% being singletons. Sequencing was performed on PBMCs from the stem cell graft donor, taken from the stem cell graft. The source of these receptors is a human donor who donated a stem cell graft to a child with aplastic anemia.

The rearrangement joins TRBV20-1 to TRBJ1-5, with TRBD1 identical over 11 bases. This CDR3 is built from 17 residues. V lost 3 bases, J lost 4 bases, and 11 bases stayed unmatched. Looked up from germline, CDR1 is DFQATT and CDR2 is SNEGSKA (reference sequence). For the CDR3, the DNA is TGCAGTGCTAGGTTGAGAGCCGGGACAGGGGGGAATCAGCCCCAGCATTTT. It encodes CSARLRAGTGGNQPQHF.

The chain links TRBV20-1 to TRBJ2-1; D unresolved. The V end was cut by 0 bases, the J end by 8 bases, with 2 bases between. Germline V gene lookup returns CDR1 DFQATT and CDR2 SNEGSKA (reference sequence). This CDR3 comprises 10 residues. CDR3 in DNA: TGCAGTGCTAGAGAGGATGAGCAGTTCTTC. Its protein is CSAREDEQFF.

The table lists this clonotype with a few counts. V gene TRBV12-5 combines with J gene TRBJ2-1; D is uncertain. Per germline, CDR1 LGHNT and CDR2 FRNRAP. The CDR3 loop spans 12 amino acids. The germline V and J ends were trimmed by 1 base and 5 bases, with 3 bases remaining between them. The CDR3 spells CASGLADNEQFF. The CDR3, as DNA: TGTGCTAGTGGTTTGGCCGACAATGAGCAGTTCTTC.

The chain uses TRBV7-6 and TRBJ2-3; 13 bases match TRBD2. The CDR3 extends over 19 amino acids. Trimming at V came to 4 bases and at J to 1 base, leaving 11 bases not matched to a gene. Germline V CDR1 and CDR2: SGHVS, FNYEAQ. CDR3 nucleotides: TGTGCCAGCAGCTCCCGGACTAGCGGGAGTCTAGAGGGCACAGATACGCAGTATTTT. Its protein product is CASSSRTSGSLEGTDTQYF.

This clonotype turned up a few times. V and J are TRBV20-1 and TRBJ2-1; TRBD2 matches at 7 bases. Trimming cost V 3 bases and J 5 bases; bases outside gene matches: 13. The CDR3 sequence is 16 residues long. CDR1 is DFQATT, CDR2 SNEGSKA, per germline (reference sequence). The CDR3 protein is CSASPASGVRDNEQFF. The DNA of the CDR3 is TGCAGTGCTAGTCCGGCTAGCGGTGTGCGGGACAATGAGCAGTTCTTC.

The chain has TRBV29-1 and TRBJ2-2; 9 bases line up with TRBD2. Per the germline V gene, CDR1 is SQVTM and CDR2 is ANQGSEA. The CDR3 is 15 amino acids. J gave up 4 bases and V 1 base, and 4 bases lay outside the gene matches. The CDR3 DNA follows: TGCAGCGTTGAAGGGCTAGCGGGAAGCACCGGGGAGCTGTTTTTT. Its protein is CSVEGLAGSTGELFF.

In this sample, this clonotype turned up many times. This chain joins TRBV4-2 and TRBJ2-1, with D unclear. V shed 1 base and J shed 1 base, with 11 bases lying between them. There are 16 residues in the CDR3. Germline CDR1 LGHNA, CDR2 YNFKEQ. The CDR3 here is CASSQVGGESYNEQFF. CDR3 nucleotide sequence: TGTGCCAGCAGCCAAGTGGGTGGAGAGTCCTACAATGAGCAGTTCTTC.

The chain joins TRBV12-3 or TRBV12-4 to TRBJ2-2; 12 nucleotides agree with TRBD2. The CDR3 is 17 residues long. The junction had 11 bases not matched to a gene; V was cut back by 7 bases and J by 5 bases. This CDR3 is CASIGRLAGVDTGELFF. The DNA of the CDR3 is TGTGCCAGCATCGGCCGACTAGCGGGAGTAGATACCGGGGAGCTGTTTTTT.

The chain links TRBV6-1 to TRBJ2-7; TRBD1 agrees at 9 bases. Trimming took 6 bases from V and 5 from J; bases not matched to a gene: 11. The germline V gene has CDR1 MNHNS and CDR2 SASEGT. This CDR3 is 15 amino acids long. The CDR3 is CASRRRDRVGDEQYF. In nucleotides, the CDR3 is TGTGCCAGCAGACGCCGGGACAGGGTAGGGGACGAGCAGTACTTC.

This chain connects TRBV27 to TRBJ1-5; a possible D gene is TRBD1 (6 bases). The germline V and J ends were trimmed by 2 bases and 15 bases, with 20 bases remaining between them. Germline CDR1 and CDR2: MNHEY and SMNVEV (reference sequence). The length of the CDR3 is 14 residues. CDR3 protein: CASSLKGGGRLSHF. The CDR3 nucleotides are TGTGCCAGCAGTTTAAAAGGGGGGGGCCGCCTCTCGCATTTT.

This clonotype was observed a handful of times. This chain links TRBV7-8 with TRBJ2-1, with D uncertain. This CDR3 is 16 amino acids long. Germline V lookup: CDR1 SGHVS, CDR2 FQNEAQ. V shed 2 bases and J shed 2 bases, with 13 bases lying between them. The CDR3 loop reads CASSLSNRITYNEQFF. The CDR3 DNA sequence: TGTGCCAGCAGCTTAAGCAATCGGATTACCTACAATGAGCAGTTCTTC.

The genes are TRBV7-2 and TRBJ2-7; tentative D call: TRBD2 (6 bases). The CDR3 runs 13 residues. Germline V lookup: CDR1 SGHTA, CDR2 FQGNSA. V was cut by 1 base and J by 3 bases, with 7 bases left in between. Here the CDR3 reads CASSLGDFYEQYF. The CDR3 bases are TGTGCCAGCAGCTTAGGGGACTTCTACGAGCAGTACTTC.

This rearrangement joins TRBV10-3 to TRBJ1-1; possibly TRBD1 for D (6 bases). The germline V and J ends were trimmed by 3 bases and 5 bases, with 13 bases remaining between them. Germline V gives CDR1 ENHRY, CDR2 SYGVKD. The CDR3 sequence is 14 residues long. CDR3 DNA: TGTGCCATCAGTGACGCCAGGGGTTGGACTGAAGCTTTCTTT. Translation gives CAISDARGWTEAFF.

This clonotype has just a few counts. The chain combines TRBV12-3 or TRBV12-4 with TRBJ2-7, with 8 bases that match TRBD2. The CDR3 totals 16 residues. With 0 bases clipped from V and 5 bases from J, the junction kept 9 bases outside the gene matches. This chain's CDR3 is CASSLAPAGVTNEQYF. CDR3 in DNA: TGTGCCAGCAGTTTAGCGCCAGCGGGAGTCACGAACGAGCAGTACTTC.